This T cell receptor beta chain is from a study of radiation and T cells in renal cell carcinoma. Study at large: Nephrectomy followed 15 Gy stereotactic body radiation by 4 weeks. General study points: In blood, top tumor clones expanded by 2 weeks, shrinking by 4.

Details on this clone: No antigen is known for it.

The CDR3 is 16 residues long. V lost 5 bases and J 0 bases, leaving 13 bases between the germline ends. Germline lookup yields CDR1 LNHDA and CDR2 SQIVND (reference sequence). Specified time point: baseline pretreatment blood. Treatment given: 15 Gy SBRT to primary tumor, nephrectomy 4 weeks later. After SBRT, blood was collected at 2 and 4 weeks, plus baseline. The patient's renal cell carcinoma had clear cell pathology. TCRdb keeps only in-frame clones here, not all; method: immunoSEQ multiplex PCR. Altogether about 50,000 clones are present, around 83% being singletons, with the ten largest covering 25% to 35%.

The chain uses TRBV19 and TRBJ1-4, with TRBD1 as a possible D gene (5 bases). The clonotype comes from a woman in her 70s with renal cell carcinoma. Specimen: blood, collected from a patient whose treatment included radiotherapy and nephrectomy. CDR3 bases: TGTGCCAGTAGTTTGGGGCAGATTGCAACTAATGAAAAACTGTTTTTT. Translation: CASSLGQIATNEKLFF. The whole variable domain, remainder taken from reference TRBV19 and TRBJ1-4, is DGGITQSPKYLFRKEGQNVTLSCEQNLNHDAMYWYRQDPGQGLRLIYYSQIVNDFQKGDIAEGYSVSREKKESFPLTVTSAQKNPTAFYLCASSLGQIATNEKLFFGSGTQLSVL.